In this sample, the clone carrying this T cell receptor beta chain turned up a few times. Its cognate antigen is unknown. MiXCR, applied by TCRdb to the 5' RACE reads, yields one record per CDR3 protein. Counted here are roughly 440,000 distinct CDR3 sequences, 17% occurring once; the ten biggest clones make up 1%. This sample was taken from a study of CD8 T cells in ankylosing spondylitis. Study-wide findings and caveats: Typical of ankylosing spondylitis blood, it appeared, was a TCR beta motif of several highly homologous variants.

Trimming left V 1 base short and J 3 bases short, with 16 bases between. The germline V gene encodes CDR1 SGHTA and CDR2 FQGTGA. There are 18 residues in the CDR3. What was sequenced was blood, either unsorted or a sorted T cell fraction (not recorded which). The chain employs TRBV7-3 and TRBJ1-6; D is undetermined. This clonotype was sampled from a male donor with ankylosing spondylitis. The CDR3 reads CASSLNARNVGYNSPLHF. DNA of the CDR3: TGTGCCAGCAGCTTAAATGCCCGGAACGTGGGCTATAATTCACCCCTCCACTTT.